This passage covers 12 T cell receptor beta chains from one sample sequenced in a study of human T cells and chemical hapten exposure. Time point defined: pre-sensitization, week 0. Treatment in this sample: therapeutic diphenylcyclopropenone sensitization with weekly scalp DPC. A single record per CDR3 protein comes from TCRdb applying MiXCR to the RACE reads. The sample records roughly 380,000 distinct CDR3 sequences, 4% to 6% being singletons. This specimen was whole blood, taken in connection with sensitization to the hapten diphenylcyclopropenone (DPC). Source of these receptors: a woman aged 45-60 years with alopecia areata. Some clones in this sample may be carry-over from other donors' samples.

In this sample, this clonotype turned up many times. CDR3 nucleotide sequence: TGCAGCGTTGAGGCCCGAAGTGGGGAGGGCGGAAATGAGCAGTTCTTC. Its translation: CSVEARSGEGGNEQFF. J is TRBJ2-1 and V is TRBV29-1, with 7 bases fitting TRBD2. Germline V gene data show CDR1 as SQVTM and CDR2 as ANQGSEA. Trimming took 3 bases from V and 7 from J; bases not matched to a gene: 15. The CDR3 is made up of 16 amino acids.

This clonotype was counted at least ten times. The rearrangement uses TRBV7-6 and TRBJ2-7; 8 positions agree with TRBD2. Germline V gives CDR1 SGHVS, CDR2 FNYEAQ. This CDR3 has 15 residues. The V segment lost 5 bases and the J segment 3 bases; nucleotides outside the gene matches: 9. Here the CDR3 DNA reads TGTGCCAGCAGCACCACTGGCGGGGGGTTCTACGAGCAGTACTTC. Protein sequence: CASSTTGGGFYEQYF.

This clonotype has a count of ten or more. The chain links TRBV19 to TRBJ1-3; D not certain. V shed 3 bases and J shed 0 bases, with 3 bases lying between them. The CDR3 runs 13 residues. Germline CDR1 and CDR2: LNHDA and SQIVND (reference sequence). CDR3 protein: CASSMGSGNTIYF. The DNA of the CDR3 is TGTGCCAGTAGTATGGGCTCTGGAAACACCATATATTTT. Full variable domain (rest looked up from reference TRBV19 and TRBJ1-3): DGGITQSPKYLFRKEGQNVTLSCEQNLNHDAMYWYRQDPGQGLRLIYYSQIVNDFQKGDIAEGYSVSREKKESFPLTVTSAQKNPTAFYLCASSMGSGNTIYFGEGSWLTVV.

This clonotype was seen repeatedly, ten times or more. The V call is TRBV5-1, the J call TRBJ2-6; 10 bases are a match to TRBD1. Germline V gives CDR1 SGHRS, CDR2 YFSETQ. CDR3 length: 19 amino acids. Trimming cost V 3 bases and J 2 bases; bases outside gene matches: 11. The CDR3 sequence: CASSSWTGGPTAGANVLTF. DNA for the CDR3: TGCGCCAGCAGCTCGTGGACAGGGGGACCCACAGCTGGGGCCAACGTCCTGACTTTC.

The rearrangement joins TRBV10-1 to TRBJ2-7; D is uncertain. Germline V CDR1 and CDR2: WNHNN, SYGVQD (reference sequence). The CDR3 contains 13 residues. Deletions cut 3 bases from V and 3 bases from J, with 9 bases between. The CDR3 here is CASSEYGYYEQYF. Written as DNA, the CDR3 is TGCGCCAGCAGTGAATACGGATACTACGAGCAGTACTTC.

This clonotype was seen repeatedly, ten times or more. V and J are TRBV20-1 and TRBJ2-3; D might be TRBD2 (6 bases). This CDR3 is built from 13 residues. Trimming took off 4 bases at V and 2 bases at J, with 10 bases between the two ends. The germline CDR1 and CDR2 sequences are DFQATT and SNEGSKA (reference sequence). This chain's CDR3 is CSAIAAYTDTQYF. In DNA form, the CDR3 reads TGCAGTGCTATAGCGGCCTACACAGATACGCAGTATTTT.

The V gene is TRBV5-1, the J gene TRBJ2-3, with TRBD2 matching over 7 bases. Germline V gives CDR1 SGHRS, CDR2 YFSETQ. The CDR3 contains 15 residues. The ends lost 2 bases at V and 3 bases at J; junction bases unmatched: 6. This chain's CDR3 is CASSFSGPKTDTQYF. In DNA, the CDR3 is TGCGCCAGCAGCTTTAGCGGGCCGAAGACAGATACGCAGTATTTT.

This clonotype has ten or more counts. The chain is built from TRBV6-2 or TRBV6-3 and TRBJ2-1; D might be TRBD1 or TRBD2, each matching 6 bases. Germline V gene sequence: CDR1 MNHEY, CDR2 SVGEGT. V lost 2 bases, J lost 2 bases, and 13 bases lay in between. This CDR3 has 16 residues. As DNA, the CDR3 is TGTGCCAGCAGTTACGCGGGACACGGGGCCTACAATGAGCAGTTCTTC. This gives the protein CASSYAGHGAYNEQFF.

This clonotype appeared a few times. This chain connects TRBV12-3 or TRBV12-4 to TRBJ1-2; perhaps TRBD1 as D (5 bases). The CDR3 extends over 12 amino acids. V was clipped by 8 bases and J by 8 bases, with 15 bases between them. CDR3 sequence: CASSGHIGGYTF. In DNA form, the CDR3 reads TGTGCCAGCTCTGGACATATCGGGGGCTACACCTTC.

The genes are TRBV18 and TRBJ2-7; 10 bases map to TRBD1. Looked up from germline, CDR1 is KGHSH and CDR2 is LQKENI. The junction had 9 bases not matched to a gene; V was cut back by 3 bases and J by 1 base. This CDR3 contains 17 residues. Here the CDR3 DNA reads TGTGCCAGCTCACCGATACTCCTGGGACAGGGGTCCTACGAGCAGTACTTC. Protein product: CASSPILLGQGSYEQYF.

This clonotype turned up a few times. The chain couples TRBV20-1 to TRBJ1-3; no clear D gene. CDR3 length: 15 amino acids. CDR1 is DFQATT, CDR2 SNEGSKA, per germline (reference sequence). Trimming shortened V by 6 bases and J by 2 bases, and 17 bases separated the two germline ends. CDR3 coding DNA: TGCAGTGCCTCAGATGGGCAAGTAACTGGAAACACCATATATTTT. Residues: CSASDGQVTGNTIYF.

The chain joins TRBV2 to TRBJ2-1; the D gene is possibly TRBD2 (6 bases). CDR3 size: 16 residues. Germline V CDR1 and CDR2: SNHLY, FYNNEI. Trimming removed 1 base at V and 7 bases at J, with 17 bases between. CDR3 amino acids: CASSEEGAGAGNEQFF. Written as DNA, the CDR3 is TGTGCCAGCAGTGAAGAGGGAGCGGGCGCGGGAAATGAGCAGTTCTTC.